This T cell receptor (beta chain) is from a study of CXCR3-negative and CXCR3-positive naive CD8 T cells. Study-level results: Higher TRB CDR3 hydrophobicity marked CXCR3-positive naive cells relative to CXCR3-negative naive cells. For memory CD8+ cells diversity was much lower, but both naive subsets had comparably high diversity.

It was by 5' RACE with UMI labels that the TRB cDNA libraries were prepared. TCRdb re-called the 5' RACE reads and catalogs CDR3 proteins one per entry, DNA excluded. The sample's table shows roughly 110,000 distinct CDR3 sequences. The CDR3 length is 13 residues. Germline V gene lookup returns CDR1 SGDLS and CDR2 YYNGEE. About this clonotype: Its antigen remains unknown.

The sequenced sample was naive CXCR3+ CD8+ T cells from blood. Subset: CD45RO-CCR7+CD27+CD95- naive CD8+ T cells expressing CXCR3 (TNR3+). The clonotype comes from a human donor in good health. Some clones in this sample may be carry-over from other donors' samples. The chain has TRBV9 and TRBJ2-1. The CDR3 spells CASSAQIVNEQFF.